One sample yielded the 21 T cell receptor beta chains listed below, sequenced in a study of T cells in tuberculosis. Sorting used thawed, overnight-rested PBMC stained with anti-CD3, a viability dye and GMM-loaded CD1B tetramer. CD1B tetramers were loaded with Rhodococcus equi-derived C32 glucose monomycolate. Method: immunoSEQ multiplex PCR; TCRdb's copy keeps in-frame clones and lacks some. Here the sample spans 55,000 to 60,000 clones, roughly 88% being singletons. Sequenced sample: CD1b-GMM tetramer-negative cells sorted from PBMCs. Receptors originate from an adult woman with latent tuberculosis.

Here the CDR3 reads CASSESTILQETQYF. For the CDR3, the DNA is TGTGCCAGCAGTGAATCTACCATCCTCCAAGAGACCCAGTACTTC. The rearrangement uses TRBV25-1 and TRBJ2-5, with unresolved D. CDR1 is MGHDK and CDR2 is SYGVNS in the germline V gene. This CDR3 comprises 15 residues. With 1 base removed from V and 1 base from J, the gap between germline ends came to 10 bases.

This sequence joins TRBV5-4 and TRBJ2-7; 9 nucleotides agree with TRBD2. Trimming removed 3 bases from V and 5 bases from J; junction bases left unmatched: 6. Per germline, CDR1 SGHNT and CDR2 YYREEE (reference sequence). The CDR3 is 14 residues long. CDR3: CASSYSGSLNEQYF. CDR3 in DNA: TGTGCCAGCAGCTATAGCGGGAGCTTGAACGAGCAGTACTTC.

This clone rates as medium-sized. One end of the junction does not line up with germline, which may come from a read error. V is TRBV28 and J is TRBJ1-3; D is possibly TRBD1 (5 bases). Germline V gives CDR1 MDHEN, CDR2 SYDVKM. The CDR3 consists of 14 residues. The CDR3: CASRFEGAGNTMYF. The CDR3 DNA sequence: TGTGCCAGCAGGTTCGAAGGGGCTGGAAACACCATGTATTTT.

The chain couples TRBV27 to TRBJ1-1; a weak D match, TRBD1 (5 bases). Germline CDR1 MNHEY, CDR2 SMNVEV (reference sequence). The CDR3 runs to 16 residues. Trimming cost V 0 bases and J 1 base, with 12 bases left between them. The CDR3 loop reads CASSLSMGLRNTEAFF. CDR3 bases: TGTGCCAGCAGTTTATCGATGGGACTGAGGAACACTGAAGCTTTCTTT.

This chain joins TRBV7-2 and TRBJ2-7, with TRBD2 matching over 7 bases. The length of the CDR3 is 15 residues. Germline values: CDR1 SGHTA, CDR2 FQGNSA. V lost 6 bases, J lost 1 base, and 9 bases stayed unmatched. The CDR3 DNA follows: TGTGCCAGCAGGCTGACTAGCAAGGCTTCCTACGAGCAGTACTTC. Translating it yields CASRLTSKASYEQYF. The full variable domain, rest sourced from reference TRBV7-2 and TRBJ2-7, is GAGVSQSPSNKVTEKGKDVELRCDPISGHTALYWYRQSLGQGLEFLIYFQGNSAPDKSGLPSDRFSAERTGGSVSTLTIQRTQQEDSAVYLCASRLTSKASYEQYFGPGTRLTVT.

The chain uses TRBV9 and TRBJ2-1; 10 bases align to TRBD2. Germline assignment: CDR1 SGDLS and CDR2 YYNGEE. Trimming removed 3 bases from V and 3 bases from J; junction bases left unmatched: 6. The CDR3 has 16 residues. CDR3 sequence (DNA): TGTGCCAGCAGCGCAAGCGGGAGGGGGGACTACAATGAGCAGTTCTTC. As protein: CASSASGRGDYNEQFF.

The V gene is TRBV7-8, the J gene TRBJ2-5; 7 nucleotides align to TRBD2. The ends lost 2 bases at V and 5 bases at J; junction bases unmatched: 14. There are 17 residues in the CDR3. Germline-derived CDR1 and CDR2 are SGHVS and FQNEAQ. The CDR3 bases are TGTGCCAGCAGCTTAATGCCAGCGAGCGGGAATGGGGAGACCCAGTACTTC. Its protein is CASSLMPASGNGETQYF. Variable domain in full (rest from reference TRBV7-8 and TRBJ2-5): GAGVSQSPRYKVAKRGQDVALRCDPISGHVSLFWYQQALGQGPEFLTYFQNEAQLDKSGLPSDRFFAERPEGSVSTLKIQRTQQEDSAVYLCASSLMPASGNGETQYFGPGTRLLVL.

The J gene is TRBJ2-3, the V gene TRBV4-2; TRBD1 is a possible D gene (5 bases). The CDR3 loop spans 17 amino acids. Trimming took off 0 bases at V and 7 bases at J, with 20 bases between the two ends. Germline V gene data show CDR1 as LGHNA and CDR2 as YNFKEQ. Here the CDR3 reads CASSQELIVLSDNTQYF. DNA for the CDR3: TGTGCCAGCAGCCAAGAATTGATTGTACTTTCGGACAATACGCAGTATTTT.

This rearrangement joins TRBV2 to TRBJ2-5; D unresolved. The ends were cut back, 5 bases at V and 2 bases at J, with 9 bases in the middle. The CDR3 contains 13 residues. Germline lookup yields CDR1 SNHLY and CDR2 FYNNEI. CDR3 nucleotide sequence: TGTGCCAGCAGTCTGAACAGTCAAGAGACCCAGTACTTC. Its protein is CASSLNSQETQYF.

The genes are TRBV2 and TRBJ2-7, with TRBD1 identical over 9 bases. Per the germline V gene, CDR1 is SNHLY and CDR2 is FYNNEI. Trimming took 10 bases from V and 2 from J; bases not matched to a gene: 6. This CDR3 is 13 amino acids long. The CDR3 DNA is TGTGCCACGTCCCGGGACAGGGCCTACGAGCAGTACTTC. This translates into CATSRDRAYEQYF.

This sequence joins TRBV6-6 and TRBJ2-7; 8 nucleotides line up with TRBD2. Looked up from germline, CDR1 is MNHNY and CDR2 is SVGAGI (reference sequence). Losses at the gene ends were 0 bases for V and 0 bases for J; bases not matched to a gene: 4. There are 16 residues in the CDR3. CDR3 protein: CASSYSLAGISYEQYF. Written as DNA, the CDR3 is TGTGCCAGCAGTTACTCTCTAGCGGGTATCTCCTACGAGCAGTACTTC.

The J gene is TRBJ2-2, the V gene TRBV4-3; D is undetermined. The CDR3 has 14 residues. Deletions cut 10 bases from V and 3 bases from J, with 15 bases between. The germline gives CDR1 LGHNA, CDR2 YSLEER. The DNA for the CDR3 is TGCGCCACCAGGTTCGAGCCGCACACCGGGGAGCTGTTTTTT. Amino acids: CATRFEPHTGELFF.

This clone showed up just once. The CDR3 sequence is CAWSPEGPYEQYF. In DNA, the CDR3 is TGTGCCTGGAGTCCCGAGGGCCCCTACGAGCAGTACTTC. The gene calls are TRBV30 and TRBJ2-5; tentatively, D is TRBD2 (5 bases). The J call may be mistaken, given a closer DNA end match to TRBJ2-7. CDR1 GTSNPN and CDR2 SVGIG come from the germline V gene (reference sequence). The CDR3 covers 13 residues.

The chain employs TRBV18 and TRBJ1-5; D is perhaps TRBD1 (6 bases). V lost 5 bases to trimming and J lost 1 base, with 12 bases between them. This CDR3 is built from 15 residues. Germline V gene sequence: CDR1 KGHSH, CDR2 LQKENI. The CDR3 region is CASSLTGLSNQPQHF. CDR3 nucleotide sequence: TGTGCCAGCTCATTAACAGGGTTGAGCAATCAGCCCCAGCATTTT.

The rearrangement joins TRBV7-9 to TRBJ2-1; 14 nucleotides agree with TRBD2. The CDR3 extends over 17 amino acids. Per the germline V gene, CDR1 is SEHNR and CDR2 is FQNEAQ (reference sequence). V shed 4 bases, J shed 7 bases, and the junction held 9 bases outside the gene matches. The CDR3 DNA follows: TGTGCCAGCAGCTCCGATAGACTAGCGGGGGGGCAAAATGAGCAGTTCTTC. Translation gives CASSSDRLAGGQNEQFF. The whole variable domain, filled in from reference TRBV7-9 and TRBJ2-1, reads DTGVSQNPRHKITKRGQNVTFRCDPISEHNRLYWYRQTLGQGPEFLTYFQNEAQLEKSRLLSDRFSAERPKGSFSTLEIQRTEQGDSAMYLCASSSDRLAGGQNEQFFGPGTRLTVL.

V usage is TRBV12-5 and J usage is TRBJ2-7; D possibly corresponds to TRBD1 (5 bases). Trimming left V 6 bases short and J 6 bases short, with 18 bases between. The CDR3 is 14 residues long. The germline V gene encodes CDR1 LGHNT and CDR2 FRNRAP. The CDR3 is CASGRVLSTGEQYF. The CDR3 coding sequence is TGTGCTAGTGGCAGGGTTCTCTCAACGGGCGAGCAGTACTTC.

The chain is built from TRBV11-2 and TRBJ1-2, with a possible D match to TRBD1 (5 bases). CDR3 length: 14 residues. Germline values: CDR1 SGHAT, CDR2 FQNNGV. Trimming stripped 5 bases from V and 3 bases from J, with 13 bases between. The CDR3 spells CASSPGGNHYGYTF. The CDR3 DNA reads TGTGCCAGCAGCCCCGGGGGGAATCACTATGGCTACACCTTC.

The genes are TRBV7-2 and TRBJ2-7; perhaps TRBD2 as D (5 bases). Germline V gene data show CDR1 as SGHTA and CDR2 as FQGNSA. Trimming left V 3 bases short and J 2 bases short, with 8 bases between. The CDR3 contains 13 residues. The CDR3 DNA reads TGTGCCAGCAGCTTTGTGGAGGCCTACGAGCAGTACTTC. This codes for CASSFVEAYEQYF.

The rearrangement links TRBV9 to TRBJ2-3; possible D gene TRBD2, 7 bases. Trimming pared 2 bases from V and 0 bases from J, leaving 19 bases between. Germline V CDR1 and CDR2: SGDLS, YYNGEE. The CDR3 extends over 18 amino acids. The chain's CDR3 is CASSVKPRGDTSTDTQYF. Written as DNA, the CDR3 is TGTGCCAGCAGCGTGAAGCCTCGGGGGGACACTAGCACAGATACGCAGTATTTT.

The chain combines TRBV10-3 with TRBJ1-1; a weak D match, TRBD1 (5 bases). Trimming removed 7 bases from V and 0 bases from J, with 15 bases in between. The CDR3 spans 15 residues. CDR1 is ENHRY, CDR2 SYGVKD, per germline. CDR3 amino acids: CAITKVEGMNTEAFF. In nucleotides, the CDR3 is TGTGCCATCACGAAGGTGGAGGGGATGAACACTGAAGCTTTCTTT.

The V gene is TRBV6-4, the J gene TRBJ2-1; possibly TRBD2 for D (5 bases). V was shortened by 3 bases and J by 2 bases, with 11 bases between the two germline ends. Germline V lookup: CDR1 MRHNA, CDR2 SNTAGT. The CDR3 runs 15 residues. As DNA, the CDR3 is TGTGCCAGCAGTGAAGAGGGAAGTACCTACAATGAGCAGTTCTTC. Residues: CASSEEGSTYNEQFF.